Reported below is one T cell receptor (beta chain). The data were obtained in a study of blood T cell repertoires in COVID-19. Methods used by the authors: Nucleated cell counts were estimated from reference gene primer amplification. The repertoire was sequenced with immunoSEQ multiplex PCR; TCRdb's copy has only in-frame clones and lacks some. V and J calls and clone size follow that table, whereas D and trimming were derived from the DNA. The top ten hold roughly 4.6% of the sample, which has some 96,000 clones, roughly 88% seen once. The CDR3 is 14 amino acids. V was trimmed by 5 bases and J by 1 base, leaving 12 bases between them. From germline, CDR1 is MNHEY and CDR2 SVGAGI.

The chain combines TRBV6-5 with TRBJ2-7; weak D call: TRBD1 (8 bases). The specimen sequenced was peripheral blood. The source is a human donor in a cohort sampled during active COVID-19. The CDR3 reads CASSRGDRSYEQYF. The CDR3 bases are TGTGCCAGCAGTCGGGGGGACAGGTCCTACGAGCAGTACTTC.